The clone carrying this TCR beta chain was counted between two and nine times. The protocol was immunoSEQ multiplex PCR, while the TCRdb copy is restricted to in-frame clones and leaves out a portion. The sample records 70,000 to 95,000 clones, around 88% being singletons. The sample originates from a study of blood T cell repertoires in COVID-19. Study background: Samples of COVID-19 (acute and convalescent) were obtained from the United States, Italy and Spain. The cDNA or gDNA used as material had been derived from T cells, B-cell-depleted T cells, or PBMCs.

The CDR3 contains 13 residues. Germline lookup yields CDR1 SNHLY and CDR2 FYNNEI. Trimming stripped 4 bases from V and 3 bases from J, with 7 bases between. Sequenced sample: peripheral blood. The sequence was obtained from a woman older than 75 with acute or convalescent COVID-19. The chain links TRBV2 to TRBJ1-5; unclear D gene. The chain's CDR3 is CASSGGSNQPQHF. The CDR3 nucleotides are TGTGCCAGCAGTGGAGGATCCAATCAGCCCCAGCATTTT. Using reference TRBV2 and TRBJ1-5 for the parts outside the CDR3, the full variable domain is EPEVTQTPSHQVTQMGQEVILRCVPISNHLYFYWYRQILGQKVEFLVSFYNNEISEKSEIFDDQFSVERPDGSNFTLKIRSTKLEDSAMYFCASSGGSNQPQHFGDGTRLSIL.